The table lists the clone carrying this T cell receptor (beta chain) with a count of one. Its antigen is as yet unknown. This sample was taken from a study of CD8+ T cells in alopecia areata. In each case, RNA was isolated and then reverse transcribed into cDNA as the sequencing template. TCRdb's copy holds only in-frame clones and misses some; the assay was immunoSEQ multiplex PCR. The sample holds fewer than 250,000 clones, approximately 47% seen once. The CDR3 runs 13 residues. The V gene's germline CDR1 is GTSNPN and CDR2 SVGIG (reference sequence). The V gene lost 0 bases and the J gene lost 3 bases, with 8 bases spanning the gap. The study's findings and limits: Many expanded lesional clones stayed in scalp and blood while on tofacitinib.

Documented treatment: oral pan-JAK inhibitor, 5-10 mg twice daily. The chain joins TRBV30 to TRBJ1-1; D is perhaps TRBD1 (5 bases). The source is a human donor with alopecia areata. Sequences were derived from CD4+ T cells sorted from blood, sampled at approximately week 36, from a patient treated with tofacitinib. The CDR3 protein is CAWSVLRDTEAFF. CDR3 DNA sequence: TGTGCCTGGAGTGTACTCAGGGACACTGAAGCTTTCTTT. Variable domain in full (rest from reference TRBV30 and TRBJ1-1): SQTIHQWPATLVQPVGSPLSLECTVEGTSNPNLYWYRQAAGRGLQLLFYSVGIGQISSEVPQNLSASRPQDRQFILSSKKLLLSDSGFYLCAWSVLRDTEAFFGQGTRLTVV.